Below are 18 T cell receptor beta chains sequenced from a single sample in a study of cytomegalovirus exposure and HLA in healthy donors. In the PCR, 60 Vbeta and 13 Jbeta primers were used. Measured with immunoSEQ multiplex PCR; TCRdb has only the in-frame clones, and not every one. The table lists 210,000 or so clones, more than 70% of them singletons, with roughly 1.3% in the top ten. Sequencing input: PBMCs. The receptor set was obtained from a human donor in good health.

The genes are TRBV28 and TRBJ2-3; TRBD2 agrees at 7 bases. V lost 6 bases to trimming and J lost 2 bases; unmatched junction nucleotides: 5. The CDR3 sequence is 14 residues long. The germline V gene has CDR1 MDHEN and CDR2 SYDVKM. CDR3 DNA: TGTGCCAGCAGCTCTAGCGGCCTCACAGATACGCAGTATTTT. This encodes CASSSSGLTDTQYF.

The CDR3 DNA follows: TGTGCCAGCAGCTTTGAAGAAAAGGGGGAGACCCAGTACTTC. This translates into CASSFEEKGETQYF. This rearrangement joins TRBV7-9 to TRBJ2-5, with D possibly TRBD1 on 5 matching bases. The CDR3 has 14 residues. The V end lost 3 bases, the J end lost 5 bases, and 13 bases lay between the germline ends. CDR1 and CDR2 from the germline V gene are SEHNR and FQNEAQ (reference sequence).

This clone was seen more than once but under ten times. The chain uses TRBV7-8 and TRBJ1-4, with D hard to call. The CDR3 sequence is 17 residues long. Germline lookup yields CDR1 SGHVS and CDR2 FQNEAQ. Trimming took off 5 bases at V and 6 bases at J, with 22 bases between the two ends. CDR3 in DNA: TGTGCCAGCAGCCCAGACCGGGTCGTAATCCGGTATGAAAAACTGTTTTTT. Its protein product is CASSPDRVVIRYEKLFF.

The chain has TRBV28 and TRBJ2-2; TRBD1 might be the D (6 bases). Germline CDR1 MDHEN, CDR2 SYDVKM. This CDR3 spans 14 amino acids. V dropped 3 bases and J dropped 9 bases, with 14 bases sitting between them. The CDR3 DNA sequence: TGTGCCAGCAGTTTTGGACAGATGGGATGGGAGCTGTTTTTT. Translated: CASSFGQMGWELFF.

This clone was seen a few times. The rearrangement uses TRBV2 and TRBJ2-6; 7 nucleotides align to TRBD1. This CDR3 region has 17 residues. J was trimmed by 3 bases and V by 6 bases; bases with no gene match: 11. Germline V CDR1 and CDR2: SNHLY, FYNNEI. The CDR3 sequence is CASSSGTVFFGANVLTF. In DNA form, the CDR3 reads TGTGCCAGCAGCTCCGGGACAGTCTTCTTTGGGGCCAACGTCCTGACTTTC.

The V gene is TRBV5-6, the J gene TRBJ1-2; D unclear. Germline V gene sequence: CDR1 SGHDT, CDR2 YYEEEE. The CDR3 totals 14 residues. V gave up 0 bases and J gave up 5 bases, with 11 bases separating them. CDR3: CASSLVGRSYGYTF. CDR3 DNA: TGTGCCAGCAGCTTGGTCGGTCGAAGTTATGGCTACACCTTC.

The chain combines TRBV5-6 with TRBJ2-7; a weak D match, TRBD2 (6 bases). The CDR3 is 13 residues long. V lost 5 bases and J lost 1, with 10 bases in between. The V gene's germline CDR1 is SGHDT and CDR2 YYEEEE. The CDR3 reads CASRVGSSYEQYF. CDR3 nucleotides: TGTGCCAGCAGAGTCGGGAGTTCCTACGAGCAGTACTTC.

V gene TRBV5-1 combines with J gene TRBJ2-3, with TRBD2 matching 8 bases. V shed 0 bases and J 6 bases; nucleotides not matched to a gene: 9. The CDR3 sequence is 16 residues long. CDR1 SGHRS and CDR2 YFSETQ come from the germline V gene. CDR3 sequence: CASSLGLAQPIDTQYF. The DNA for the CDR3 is TGCGCCAGCAGCTTGGGACTAGCGCAACCGATTGATACGCAGTATTTT.

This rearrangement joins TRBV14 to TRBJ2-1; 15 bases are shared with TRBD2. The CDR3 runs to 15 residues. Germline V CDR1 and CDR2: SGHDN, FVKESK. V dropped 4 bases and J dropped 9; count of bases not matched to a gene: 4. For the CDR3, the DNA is TGTGCCAGCAGCCCTGGGACTAGCGGGAGGACTGAGCAGTTCTTC. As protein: CASSPGTSGRTEQFF.

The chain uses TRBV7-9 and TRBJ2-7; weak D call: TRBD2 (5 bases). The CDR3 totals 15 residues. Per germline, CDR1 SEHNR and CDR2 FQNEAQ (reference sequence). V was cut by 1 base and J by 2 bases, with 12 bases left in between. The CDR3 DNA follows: TGTGCCAGCAGCTTAGGGACTTTCCTCCCCTACGAGCAGTACTTC. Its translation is CASSLGTFLPYEQYF.

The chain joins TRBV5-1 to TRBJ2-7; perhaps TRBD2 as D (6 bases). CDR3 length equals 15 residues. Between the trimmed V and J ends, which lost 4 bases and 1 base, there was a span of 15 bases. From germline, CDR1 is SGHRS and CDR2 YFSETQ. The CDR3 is CASSPSAGRSYEQYF. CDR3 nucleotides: TGCGCCAGCAGCCCTAGCGCCGGCCGGTCCTACGAGCAGTACTTC.

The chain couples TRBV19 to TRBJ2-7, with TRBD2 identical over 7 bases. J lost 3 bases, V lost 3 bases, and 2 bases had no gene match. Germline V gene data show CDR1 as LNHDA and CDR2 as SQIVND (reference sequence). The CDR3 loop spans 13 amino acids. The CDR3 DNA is TGTGCCAGTAGTATTGGGGGGGGCTACGAGCAGTACTTC. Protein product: CASSIGGGYEQYF.

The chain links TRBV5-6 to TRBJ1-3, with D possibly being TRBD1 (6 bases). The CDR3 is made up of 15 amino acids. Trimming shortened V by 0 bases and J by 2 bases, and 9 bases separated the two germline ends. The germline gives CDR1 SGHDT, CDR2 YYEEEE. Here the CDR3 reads CASSLVTGPGNTIYF. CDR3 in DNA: TGTGCCAGCAGCTTGGTTACAGGGCCTGGAAACACCATATATTTT.

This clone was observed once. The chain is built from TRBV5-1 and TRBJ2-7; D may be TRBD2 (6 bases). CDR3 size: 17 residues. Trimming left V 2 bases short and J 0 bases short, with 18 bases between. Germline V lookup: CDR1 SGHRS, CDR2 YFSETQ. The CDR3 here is CASSLGAAGRISYEQYF. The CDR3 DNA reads TGCGCCAGCAGCTTAGGTGCAGCAGGGAGGATCTCCTACGAGCAGTACTTC. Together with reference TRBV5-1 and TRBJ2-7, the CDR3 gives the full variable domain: KAGVTQTPRYLIKTRGQQVTLSCSPISGHRSVSWYQQTPGQGLQFLFEYFSETQRNKGNFPGRFSGRQFSNSRSEMNVSTLELGDSALYLCASSLGAAGRISYEQYFGPGTRLTVT.

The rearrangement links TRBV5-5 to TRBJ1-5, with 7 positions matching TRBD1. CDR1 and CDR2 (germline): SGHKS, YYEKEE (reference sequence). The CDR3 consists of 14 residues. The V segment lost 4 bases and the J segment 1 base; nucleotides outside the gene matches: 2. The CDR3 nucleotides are TGTGCCAGCAGCGTGGGACAGAGCAATCAGCCCCAGCATTTT. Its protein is CASSVGQSNQPQHF.

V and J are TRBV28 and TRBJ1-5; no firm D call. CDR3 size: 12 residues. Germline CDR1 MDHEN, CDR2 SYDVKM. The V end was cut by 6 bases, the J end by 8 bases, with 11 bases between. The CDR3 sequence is CASREVGKPQHF. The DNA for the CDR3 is TGTGCCAGCAGGGAGGTGGGGAAGCCCCAGCATTTT.

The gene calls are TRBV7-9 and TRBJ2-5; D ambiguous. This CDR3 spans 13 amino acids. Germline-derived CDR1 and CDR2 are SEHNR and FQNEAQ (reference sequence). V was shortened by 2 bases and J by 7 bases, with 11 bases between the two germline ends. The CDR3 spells CASSLSLPRTQYF. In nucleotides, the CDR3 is TGTGCCAGCAGCTTAAGCCTTCCTCGGACCCAGTACTTC. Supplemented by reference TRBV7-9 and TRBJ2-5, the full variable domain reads DTGVSQNPRHKITKRGQNVTFRCDPISEHNRLYWYRQTLGQGPEFLTYFQNEAQLEKSRLLSDRFSAERPKGSFSTLEIQRTEQGDSAMYLCASSLSLPRTQYFGPGTRLLVL.

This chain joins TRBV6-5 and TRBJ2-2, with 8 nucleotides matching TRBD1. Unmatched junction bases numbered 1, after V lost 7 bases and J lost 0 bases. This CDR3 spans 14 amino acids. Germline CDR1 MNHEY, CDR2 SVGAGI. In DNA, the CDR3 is TGTGCCAGCAAGGACAGGGCGAACACCGGGGAGCTGTTTTTT. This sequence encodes CASKDRANTGELFF.